This TCR beta chain was profiled in a study of blood T cell repertoires in COVID-19. Sequenced by immunoSEQ multiplex PCR; TCRdb stores in-frame clones only, minus some. The table records 200,000 to 250,000 clones, 83% of them present only once. V shed 5 bases, J shed 6 bases, and the junction held 9 bases outside the gene matches. Germline V gene lookup returns CDR1 MDHEN and CDR2 SYDVKM. The CDR3 consists of 15 residues. The receptor comes from a human donor in a cohort sampled during active COVID-19. V gene TRBV28 combines with J gene TRBJ1-1; 10 bases match TRBD1. The specimen sequenced was peripheral blood. The CDR3 DNA is TGTGCCAGCAGTCCTCCCGGACAGGGGGTCTCTGAAGCTTTCTTT. This codes for CASSPPGQGVSEAFF.